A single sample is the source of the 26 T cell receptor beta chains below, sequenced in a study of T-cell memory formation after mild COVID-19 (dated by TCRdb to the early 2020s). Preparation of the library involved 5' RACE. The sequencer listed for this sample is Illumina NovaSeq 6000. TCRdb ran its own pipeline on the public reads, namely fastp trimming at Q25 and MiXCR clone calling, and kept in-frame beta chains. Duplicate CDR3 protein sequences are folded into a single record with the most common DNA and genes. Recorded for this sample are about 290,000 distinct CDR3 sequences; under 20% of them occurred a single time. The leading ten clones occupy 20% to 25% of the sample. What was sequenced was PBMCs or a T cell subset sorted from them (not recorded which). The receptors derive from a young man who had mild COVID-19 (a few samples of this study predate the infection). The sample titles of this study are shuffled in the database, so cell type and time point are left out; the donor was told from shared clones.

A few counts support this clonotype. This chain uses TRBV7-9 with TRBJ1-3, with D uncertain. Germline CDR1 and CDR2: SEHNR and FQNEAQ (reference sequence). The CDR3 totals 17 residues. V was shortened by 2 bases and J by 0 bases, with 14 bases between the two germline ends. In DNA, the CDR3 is TGTGCCAGCAGCTTATTGGTCAACGGCGACTCTGGAAACACCATATATTTT. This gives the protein CASSLLVNGDSGNTIYF. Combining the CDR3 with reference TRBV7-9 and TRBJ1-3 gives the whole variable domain DTGVSQNPRHKITKRGQNVTFRCDPISEHNRLYWYRQTLGQGPEFLTYFQNEAQLEKSRLLSDRFSAERPKGSFSTLEIQRTEQGDSAMYLCASSLLVNGDSGNTIYFGEGSWLTVV.

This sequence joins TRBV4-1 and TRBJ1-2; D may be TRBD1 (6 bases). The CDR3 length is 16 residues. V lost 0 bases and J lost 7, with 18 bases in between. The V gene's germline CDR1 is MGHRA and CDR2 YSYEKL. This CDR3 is CASSQEGGRGGSGYTF. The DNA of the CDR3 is TGCGCCAGCAGCCAAGAGGGAGGCAGGGGCGGCTCTGGCTACACCTTC.

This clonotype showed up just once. CDR3 sequence: CSARDPRNSNQPQHF. The CDR3 coding sequence is TGCAGTGCTAGAGATCCCCGGAATAGCAATCAGCCCCAGCATTTT. The chain is built from TRBV20-1 and TRBJ1-5; D unclear. The germline V gene encodes CDR1 DFQATT and CDR2 SNEGSKA (reference sequence). V lost 0 bases to trimming and J lost 0 bases, with 9 bases between them. The CDR3 runs 15 residues.

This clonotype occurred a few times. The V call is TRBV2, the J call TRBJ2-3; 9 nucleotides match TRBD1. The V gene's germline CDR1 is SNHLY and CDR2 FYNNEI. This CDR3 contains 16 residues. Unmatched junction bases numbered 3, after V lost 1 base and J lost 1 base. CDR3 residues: CASSEGRDRGTDTQYF. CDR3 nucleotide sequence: TGTGCCAGCAGTGAAGGCCGGGACAGGGGCACAGATACGCAGTATTTT.

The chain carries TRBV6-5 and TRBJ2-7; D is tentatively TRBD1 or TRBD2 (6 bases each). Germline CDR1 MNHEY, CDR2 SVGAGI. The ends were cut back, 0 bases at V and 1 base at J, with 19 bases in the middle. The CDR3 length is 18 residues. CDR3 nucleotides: TGTGCCAGCAGTTACTCTACCGGGGGCGGGGTACCTTCCTACGAGCAGTACTTC. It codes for CASSYSTGGGVPSYEQYF.

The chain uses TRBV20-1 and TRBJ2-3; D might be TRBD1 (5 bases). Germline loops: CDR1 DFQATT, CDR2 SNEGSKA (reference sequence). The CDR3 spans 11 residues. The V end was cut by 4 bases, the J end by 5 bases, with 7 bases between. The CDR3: CSAIGVDTQYF. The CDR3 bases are TGCAGTGCTATAGGGGTAGATACGCAGTATTTT.

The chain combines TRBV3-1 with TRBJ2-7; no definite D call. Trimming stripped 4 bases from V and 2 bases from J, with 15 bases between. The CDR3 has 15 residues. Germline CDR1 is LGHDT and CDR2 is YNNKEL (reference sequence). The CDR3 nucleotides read TGTGCCAGCAGCCCGGGTCTGCCTAGGGCCTACGAGCAGTACTTC. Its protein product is CASSPGLPRAYEQYF.

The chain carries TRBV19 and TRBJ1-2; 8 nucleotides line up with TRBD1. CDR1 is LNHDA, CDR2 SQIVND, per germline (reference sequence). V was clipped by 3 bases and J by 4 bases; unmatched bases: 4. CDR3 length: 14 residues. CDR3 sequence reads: CASSIAGQAYGYTF. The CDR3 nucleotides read TGTGCCAGTAGTATCGCGGGACAGGCCTATGGCTACACCTTC. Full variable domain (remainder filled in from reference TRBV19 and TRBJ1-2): DGGITQSPKYLFRKEGQNVTLSCEQNLNHDAMYWYRQDPGQGLRLIYYSQIVNDFQKGDIAEGYSVSREKKESFPLTVTSAQKNPTAFYLCASSIAGQAYGYTFGSGTRLTVV.

Written as DNA, the CDR3 is TGCGCCAGCAGCCCATTCGGGACAGGGGATCGGAAACTGTTTTTT. Protein product: CASSPFGTGDRKLFF. The chain recombines TRBV5-1 with TRBJ1-4; TRBD1 matches at 10 bases. The J segment lost 11 bases and the V segment lost 4 bases, leaving 11 bases of the junction unmatched. This CDR3 has 15 amino acids. From germline, CDR1 is SGHRS and CDR2 YFSETQ.

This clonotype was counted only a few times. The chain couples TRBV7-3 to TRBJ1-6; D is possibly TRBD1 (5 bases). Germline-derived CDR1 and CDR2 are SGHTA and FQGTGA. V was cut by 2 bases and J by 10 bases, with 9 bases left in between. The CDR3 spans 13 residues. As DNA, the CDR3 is TGTGCCAGCAGCTTAGACCGGGACTCACCCCTCCACTTT. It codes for CASSLDRDSPLHF.

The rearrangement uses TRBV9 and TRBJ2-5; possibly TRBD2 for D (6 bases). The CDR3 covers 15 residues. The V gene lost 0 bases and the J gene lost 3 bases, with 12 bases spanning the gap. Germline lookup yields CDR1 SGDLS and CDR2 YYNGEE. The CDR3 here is CASSVGGDSEETQYF. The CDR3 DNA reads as TGTGCCAGCAGCGTAGGGGGGGACTCTGAAGAGACCCAGTACTTC.

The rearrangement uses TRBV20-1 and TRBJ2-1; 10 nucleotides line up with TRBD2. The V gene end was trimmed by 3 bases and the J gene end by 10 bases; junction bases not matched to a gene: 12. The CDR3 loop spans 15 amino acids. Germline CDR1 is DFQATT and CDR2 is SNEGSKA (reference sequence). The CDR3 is CSARKAGGPYREQFF. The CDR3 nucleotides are TGCAGTGCTAGGAAAGCGGGGGGGCCGTATCGCGAGCAGTTCTTC.

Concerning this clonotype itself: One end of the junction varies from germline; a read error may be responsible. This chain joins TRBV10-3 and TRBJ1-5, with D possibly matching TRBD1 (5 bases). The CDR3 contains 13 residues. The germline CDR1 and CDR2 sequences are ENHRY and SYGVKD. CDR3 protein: CAIKSGIAGPKHF. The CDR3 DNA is TGTGCCATAAAATCAGGGATTGCGGGGCCCAAGCATTTT.

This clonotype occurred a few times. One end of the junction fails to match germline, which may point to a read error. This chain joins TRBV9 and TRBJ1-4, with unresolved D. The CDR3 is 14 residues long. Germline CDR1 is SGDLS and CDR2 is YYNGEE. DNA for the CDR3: TGTGCCAGCGGGCCAGGAACAACTATTGAAAAACTGTTTTTT. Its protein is CASGPGTTIEKLFF.

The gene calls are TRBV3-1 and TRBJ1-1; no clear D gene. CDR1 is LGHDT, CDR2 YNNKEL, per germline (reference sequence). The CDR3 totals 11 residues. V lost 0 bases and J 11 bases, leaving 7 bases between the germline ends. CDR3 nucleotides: TGTGCCAGCAGCCAAGAGGGATTCGCTTTCTTT. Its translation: CASSQEGFAFF.

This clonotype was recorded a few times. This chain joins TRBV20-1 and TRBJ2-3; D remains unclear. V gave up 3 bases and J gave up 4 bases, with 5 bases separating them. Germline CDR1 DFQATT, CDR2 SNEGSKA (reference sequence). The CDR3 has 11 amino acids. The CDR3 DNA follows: TGCAGTGCTAGTGCCTCAGATACGCAGTATTTT. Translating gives CSASASDTQYF.

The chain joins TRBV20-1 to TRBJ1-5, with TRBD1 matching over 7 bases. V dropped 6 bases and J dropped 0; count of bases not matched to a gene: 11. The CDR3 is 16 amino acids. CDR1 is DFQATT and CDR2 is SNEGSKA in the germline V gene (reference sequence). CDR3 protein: CSARGHSTSSNQPQHF. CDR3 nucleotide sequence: TGCAGTGCGAGGGGGCATTCCACTAGTAGCAATCAGCCCCAGCATTTT.

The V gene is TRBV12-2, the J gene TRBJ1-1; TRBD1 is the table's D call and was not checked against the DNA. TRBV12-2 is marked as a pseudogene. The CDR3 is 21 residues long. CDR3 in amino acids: CASRSLPPGEKPGSMNTEAFF. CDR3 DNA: TGTGCAAGTCGCTCCCTGCCCCCCGGGGAGAAGCCGGGCTCGATGAACACTGAAGCTTTCTTT.

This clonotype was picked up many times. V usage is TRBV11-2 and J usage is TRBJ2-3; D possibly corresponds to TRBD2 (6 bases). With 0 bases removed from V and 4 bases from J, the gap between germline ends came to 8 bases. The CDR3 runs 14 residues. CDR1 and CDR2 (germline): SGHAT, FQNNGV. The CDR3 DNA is TGTGCCAGCAGCTTAGAACTAGCTTCAGATACGCAGTATTTT. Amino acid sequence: CASSLELASDTQYF.

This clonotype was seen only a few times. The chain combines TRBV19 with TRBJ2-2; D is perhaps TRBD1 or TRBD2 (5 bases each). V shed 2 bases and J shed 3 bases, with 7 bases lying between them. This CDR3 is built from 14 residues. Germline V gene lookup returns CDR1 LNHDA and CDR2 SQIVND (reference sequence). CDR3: CASSIWGYTGELFF. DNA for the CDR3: TGTGCCAGTAGTATATGGGGGTACACCGGGGAGCTGTTTTTT.

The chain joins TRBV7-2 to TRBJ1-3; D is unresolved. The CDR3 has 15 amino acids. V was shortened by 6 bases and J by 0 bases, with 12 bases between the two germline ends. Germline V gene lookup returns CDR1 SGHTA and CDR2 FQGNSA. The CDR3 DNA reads TGTGCCAGCAGGAGGTCCGTAAACTCTGGAAACACCATATATTTT. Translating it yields CASRRSVNSGNTIYF. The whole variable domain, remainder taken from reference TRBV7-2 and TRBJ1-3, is GAGVSQSPSNKVTEKGKDVELRCDPISGHTALYWYRQSLGQGLEFLIYFQGNSAPDKSGLPSDRFSAERTGGSVSTLTIQRTQQEDSAVYLCASRRSVNSGNTIYFGEGSWLTVV.

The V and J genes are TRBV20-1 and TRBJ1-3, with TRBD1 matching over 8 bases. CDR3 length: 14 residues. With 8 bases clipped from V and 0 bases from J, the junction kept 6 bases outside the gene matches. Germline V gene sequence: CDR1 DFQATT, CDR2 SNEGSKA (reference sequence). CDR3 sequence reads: CSTTTGGSGNTIYF. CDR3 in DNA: TGCAGTACGACAACAGGGGGCTCTGGAAACACCATATATTTT.

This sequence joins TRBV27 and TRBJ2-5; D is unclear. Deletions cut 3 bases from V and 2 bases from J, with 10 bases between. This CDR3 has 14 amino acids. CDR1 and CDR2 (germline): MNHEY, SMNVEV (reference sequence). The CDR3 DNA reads TGTGCCAGCAGTTTCGTTGGTTCACAAGAGACCCAGTACTTC. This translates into CASSFVGSQETQYF.

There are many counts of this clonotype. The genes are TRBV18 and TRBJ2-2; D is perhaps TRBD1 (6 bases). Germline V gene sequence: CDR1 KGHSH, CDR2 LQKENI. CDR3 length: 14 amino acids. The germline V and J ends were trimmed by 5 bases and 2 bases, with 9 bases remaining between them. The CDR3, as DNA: TGTGCCAGCTCAGCACAGGGAAACACCGGGGAGCTGTTTTTT. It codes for CASSAQGNTGELFF.

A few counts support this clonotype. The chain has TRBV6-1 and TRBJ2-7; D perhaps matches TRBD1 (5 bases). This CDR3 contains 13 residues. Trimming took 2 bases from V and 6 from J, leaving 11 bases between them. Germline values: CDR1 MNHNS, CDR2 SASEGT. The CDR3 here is CASSEQGRSEQYF. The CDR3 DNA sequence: TGTGCCAGCAGTGAACAGGGTAGGAGCGAGCAGTACTTC.

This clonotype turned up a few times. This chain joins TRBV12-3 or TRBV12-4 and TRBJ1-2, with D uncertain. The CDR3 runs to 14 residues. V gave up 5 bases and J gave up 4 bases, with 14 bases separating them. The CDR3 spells CASSQGESLYGYTF. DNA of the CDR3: TGTGCCAGCAGTCAAGGTGAAAGCCTCTATGGCTACACCTTC.